Following are 3 T cell receptor beta chains from one sample sequenced in a study of T cell responses to AZD1222 COVID-19 vaccine. The method was immunoSEQ multiplex PCR; TCRdb's version includes in-frame clones alone and lacks a portion of them. The table shows roughly 160,000 clones, with around 94% occurring only once. The material was peripheral blood, obtained on day 0 of AZD1222 vaccination. The receptors were gathered from an adult in good health.

Only one count was recorded for this clone. The rearrangement uses TRBV25-1 and TRBJ2-6; 7 bases agree with TRBD1. V was clipped by 5 bases and J by 3 bases; unmatched bases: 7. Germline CDR1 is MGHDK and CDR2 is SYGVNS. This CDR3 contains 16 residues. The CDR3, as DNA: TGTGCCAGCAGTTCCCGACAGGGCGATGGGGCCAACGTCCTGACTTTC. This gives the protein CASSSRQGDGANVLTF. The entire variable domain, with the rest obtained from reference TRBV25-1 and TRBJ2-6, is as follows: EADIYQTPRYLVIGTGKKITLECSQTMGHDKMYWYQQDPGMELHLIHYSYGVNSTEKGDLSSESTVSRIRTEHFPLTLESARPSHTSQYLCASSSRQGDGANVLTFGAGSRLTVL.

The chain combines TRBV5-1 with TRBJ1-1, with no clear D. Looked up from germline, CDR1 is SGHRS and CDR2 is YFSETQ. The CDR3 sequence is 14 residues long. The V end was cut by 0 bases, the J end by 0 bases, with 6 bases between. The CDR3 region is CASSLGALNTEAFF. In DNA, the CDR3 is TGCGCCAGCAGCTTGGGGGCGCTGAACACTGAAGCTTTCTTT.

The DNA for the CDR3 is TGTGCCAGCAAGGTGACAGGGGCCAATTCCTACGAGCAGTACTTC. This translates into CASKVTGANSYEQYF. This rearrangement joins TRBV28 to TRBJ2-7; 8 nucleotides line up with TRBD1. CDR3 length: 15 amino acids. V lost 7 bases, J lost 1 base, and 9 bases stayed unmatched. The germline V gene has CDR1 MDHEN and CDR2 SYDVKM.